This T cell receptor (beta chain) was sequenced during a study of PD-1 blockade in classical Hodgkin lymphoma. Whole-study context: Once every 2 weeks, patients received intravenous nivolumab at 3 mg/kg. General study points: Reports described newly diagnosed patients as having lower baseline TCR diversity than healthy donors. Any patient who commenced nivolumab under 1 year after ASCT was excluded. Baseline diversity was lower in partial responders and progressors than complete responders.

Profiled with immunoSEQ multiplex PCR; TCRdb holds only in-frame clones, not every one. There are roughly 100,000 clones in the sample; 89% occur only once, and 15% to 20% lies in the top ten. Stated time point: cycle 4 day 1 (C4D1), after 5 to 7 weeks of nivolumab. Each and every patient relapsed after autologous stem cell transplantation, and patients got differing brentuximab vedotin exposure. As concerns this clone: The antigen is undetermined.

The CDR3 consists of 14 residues. The ends were cut back, 1 base at V and 4 bases at J, with 8 bases in the middle. Germline V lookup: CDR1 SGHVS, CDR2 FQNEAQ. The starting material was peripheral blood mononuclear cells (PBMCs), obtained before the fourth cycle of nivolumab. The receptor comes from a human donor with classical Hodgkin lymphoma. This rearrangement joins TRBV7-8 to TRBJ1-3; no firm D call. DNA of the CDR3: TGTGCCAGCAGCTTAGGTCTCGGGGGAAACACCATATATTTT. It is translated as CASSLGLGGNTIYF.